A single T cell receptor (beta chain) is shown here with its context. Trimming shortened V by 3 bases and J by 6 bases, and 17 bases separated the two germline ends. Germline assignment: CDR1 DFQATT and CDR2 SNEGSKA (reference sequence). The CDR3 has 15 residues. Library preparation (for TCRbeta) was performed with unique molecular identifiers. TCRdb re-called the PCR reads with MiXCR, one entry per CDR3 protein. The profile shows about 980,000 distinct CDR3 sequences, under 30% of them singletons. The data belong to a study of T-cell reconstitution after alpha-beta-depleted transplantation in children.

The chain is built from TRBV20-1 and TRBJ2-2; no clear D. This receptor was obtained from a boy under two years old who had a stem cell transplant for SCID, so the T cells may come from the graft donor. Sample: PBMCs, mostly from graft donor cells, taken 360 days after TCRalphabeta/CD19-depleted stem cell transplant. CDR3 protein: CSARGSPGVAGELFF. The CDR3 DNA is TGCAGTGCTAGGGGGTCCCCAGGAGTCGCCGGGGAGCTGTTTTTT.